A few counts support the clone carrying this TCR beta chain. The antigen is not known. The V end was cut by 3 bases, the J end by 5 bases, with 13 bases between. The CDR3 covers 13 residues. CDR1 DFQATT and CDR2 SNEGSKA come from the germline V gene (reference sequence). The data originate from a study of vaccination and CD4 T cells after COVID-19. Sequenced with the Oncomine TCR Beta short-read assay was DNA taken from cultured CD4+ T cells. TCRdb independently ran MiXCR on the PCR reads; one entry per CDR3 protein. The table includes approximately 9,500 distinct CDR3 sequences, around 28% detected once. Treatment described: approximately 10-day PBMC culture with coronavirus spike peptide pools or control peptides (ViraFEST assay).

The TCR sequence derives from a human donor who received a COVID-19 vaccine. This chain joins TRBV20-1 and TRBJ2-5; D ambiguous. The sample here was CD4+ T cells from blood, cultured in vitro, taken before SARS-CoV-2 vaccination. CDR3 DNA sequence: TGCAGTGCTAGTTCTCCCCCAAGGGAGACCCAGTACTTC. Protein sequence: CSASSPPRETQYF.